What follows describes a single T cell receptor (beta chain). Its antigen remains unidentified. This entry comes from a study of blood T cells in healthy people across ages. A second PCR of 7 to 11 cycles used a sample-barcoded 5' primer and a J-beta primer mix. Each CDR3 protein is one row after TCRdb ran MiXCR on the 5' RACE reads. In the table there are 700,000 to 800,000 distinct CDR3 sequences, about 40% of which are singletons. Regarding the study as a whole: Donor CMV infection status was unknown, possibly confounding age-related changes in expanded clonotypes. Naive and antigen-experienced cells were not separated, limiting conclusive comparison.

This clonotype originated in a woman aged 60 to 75 in good health. Material: blood.

CDR3 amino acids: CASSLGWRRSYNSPLHF. The DNA for the CDR3 is TGTGCCAGCAGTTTAGGATGGAGGAGGTCCTATAATTCACCCCTCCACTTT. The chain carries TRBV27 and TRBJ1-6, with D unresolved. Germline V gives CDR1 MNHEY, CDR2 SMNVEV (reference sequence). Deletions cut 2 bases from V and 1 base from J, with 12 bases between. The CDR3 runs to 17 residues.